This paragraph reports one TCR beta chain. This sample was taken from a study of blood T cell repertoires in COVID-19. Looked up from germline, CDR1 is SGHRS and CDR2 is YFSETQ. V shed 4 bases, J shed 6 bases, and the junction held 13 bases outside the gene matches. This CDR3 has 18 residues. How the authors handled the data: Researchers report that nucleated cell counts were estimated from reference gene primer amplification. Produced via immunoSEQ multiplex PCR; TCRdb's table is partial and in-frame only. V and J calls and clone size are given by that table; D and trimming were obtained from the DNA. The sample has a few hundred thousand clones; roughly 84% are singletons.

Sequences were obtained from PBMCs or T cells enriched from blood (not recorded which). This sequence was found in a woman aged 25 to 45 who had recovered from COVID-19. The chain carries TRBV5-1 and TRBJ2-2, with 12 bases lining up with TRBD2. The CDR3 nucleotides read TGCGCCAGCAGCCAACCACTCGGACTAGCGGGGTCTGCCGGGGAGCTGTTTTTT. This encodes CASSQPLGLAGSAGELFF.